At least ten counts were recorded for the clone carrying this T cell receptor (beta chain). TCRdb used MiXCR to reprocess the reads, holding one entry per CDR3 protein. This sample has around 450,000 distinct CDR3 sequences; under 40% occur once, and the top ten carry roughly 15%. Germline V gene sequence: CDR1 SGHVS, CDR2 FNYEAQ. The CDR3 contains 14 residues. The germline V and J ends were trimmed by 4 bases and 0 bases, with 9 bases remaining between them. This record belongs to a study of T cell repertoires in cytomegalovirus infection. The chain uses TRBV7-6 and TRBJ2-5; D gene unclear. The specimen was PBMCs. The receptor was derived from a human donor in good health (CMV status not recorded). Some clones in this sample may be carry-over from other donors' samples. CDR3 sequence (DNA): TGTGCCAGCAGCTCAGAGGTGTACCAAGAGACCCAGTACTTC. This translates into CASSSEVYQETQYF.